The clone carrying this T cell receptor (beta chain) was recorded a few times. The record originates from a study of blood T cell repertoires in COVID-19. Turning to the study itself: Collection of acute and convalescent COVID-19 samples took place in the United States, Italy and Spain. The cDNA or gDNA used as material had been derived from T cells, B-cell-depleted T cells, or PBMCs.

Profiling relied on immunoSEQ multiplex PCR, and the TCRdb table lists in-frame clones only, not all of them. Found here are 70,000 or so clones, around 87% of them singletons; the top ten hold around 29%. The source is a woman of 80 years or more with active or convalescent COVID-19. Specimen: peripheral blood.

The CDR3 sequence: CASSSGLYEQYF. CDR3 bases: TGTGCCAGCAGCTCCGGACTCTACGAGCAGTACTTC. This chain connects TRBV7-2 to TRBJ2-7, with D possibly being TRBD2 (5 bases). The V end was cut by 4 bases, the J end by 3 bases, with 7 bases between. CDR1 is SGHTA, CDR2 FQGNSA, per germline. The CDR3 contains 12 residues. Full variable domain (remainder filled in from reference TRBV7-2 and TRBJ2-7): GAGVSQSPSNKVTEKGKDVELRCDPISGHTALYWYRQSLGQGLEFLIYFQGNSAPDKSGLPSDRFSAERTGGSVSTLTIQRTQQEDSAVYLCASSSGLYEQYFGPGTRLTVT.